Following are 28 T cell receptor beta chains from one sample sequenced in a study of monozygotic twins with inflammatory bowel disease (dated by TCRdb to the late 2010s). Libraries were made using 5' RACE. TCRdb lists the instrument as Illumina HiSeq 2500. TCRdb reprocessed the reads, so every CDR3 protein sequence counts as one entry and DNA is not shown. The sample's clone listing holds a few hundred thousand distinct CDR3 sequences. Of the sample, just over 2.5% is held by the ten largest clones. Sequenced: blood. The receptors derive from a human donor with ulcerative colitis or Crohn's disease, or a healthy co-twin of an affected twin (not recorded which).

V usage is TRBV6-1 and J usage is TRBJ2-1; TCRdb gives TRBD1 as the D gene, but with no DNA this cannot be confirmed. This CDR3 contains 14 residues. Germline V gene sequence: CDR1 MNHNS, CDR2 SASEGT. This CDR3 reads CASSRDMSYNEQFF.

The chain links TRBV7-8 to TRBJ1-6. The germline gives CDR1 SGHVS, CDR2 FQNEAQ. The CDR3 runs to 15 residues. CDR3 residues: CASSYPSKAHSPLHF. The full variable domain, with the rest looked up from reference TRBV7-8 and TRBJ1-6, is GAGVSQSPRYKVAKRGQDVALRCDPISGHVSLFWYQQALGQGPEFLTYFQNEAQLDKSGLPSDRFFAERPEGSVSTLKIQRTQQEDSAVYLCASSYPSKAHSPLHFGNGTRLTVT.

The rearrangement joins TRBV6-1 to TRBJ2-1; the D gene TCRdb calls, TRBD2, cannot be checked with no DNA. The CDR3 totals 17 residues. Germline CDR1 and CDR2: MNHNS and SASEGT. The chain's CDR3 is CASTTARKWSSYNEQFF.

The rearrangement links TRBV6-4 to TRBJ2-1; lacking DNA, the TRBD1 call made by TCRdb goes unchecked. The CDR3 is made up of 13 amino acids. Looked up from germline, CDR1 is MRHNA and CDR2 is SNTAGT. CDR3 loop: CASSDSGGPEQFF.

V and J are TRBV28 and TRBJ2-7. Germline values: CDR1 MDHEN, CDR2 SYDVKM. This CDR3 comprises 15 residues. The CDR3 is CASSLYHSRSYEQYF.

The V and J genes are TRBV14 and TRBJ2-7; no DNA is available, so the TRBD2 call from TCRdb remains unchecked. The germline V gene encodes CDR1 SGHDN and CDR2 FVKESK. This CDR3 is 14 amino acids long. CDR3 protein: CASSQAGLSYEQYF.

The chain is built from TRBV4-2 and TRBJ1-1; lacking DNA, the TRBD1 call made by TCRdb goes unchecked. The CDR3 has 14 amino acids. CDR1 is LGHNA, CDR2 YNFKEQ, per germline. This chain's CDR3 is CASSQGKRGTEAFF.

The V and J genes are TRBV4-1 and TRBJ2-7. The CDR3 length is 15 residues. Germline V CDR1 and CDR2: MGHRA, YSYEKL. CDR3 amino acids: CASSQELTARHEQYF.

The V call is TRBV7-9, the J call TRBJ1-2; TCRdb outputs TRBD1, but without DNA this stays unchecked. The length of the CDR3 is 13 residues. Germline V gives CDR1 SEHNR, CDR2 FQNEAQ (reference sequence). CDR3 protein: CASSAGTGAGYTF.

This chain joins TRBV5-1 and TRBJ2-7; the TCRdb call, TRBD1, lacks DNA for checking. This CDR3 contains 16 residues. CDR1 is SGHRS, CDR2 YFSETQ, per germline. The CDR3 sequence: CASSSNYQGARYEQYF.

The rearrangement joins TRBV6-4 to TRBJ1-3. Germline loops: CDR1 MRHNA, CDR2 SNTAGT. The CDR3 is 17 amino acids. CDR3 sequence reads: CASSDGESLLRGNTIYF.

The chain links TRBV5-1 to TRBJ2-6; as DNA is missing, the TRBD1 call by TCRdb cannot be tested. The CDR3 runs 16 residues. Per the germline V gene, CDR1 is SGHRS and CDR2 is YFSETQ. The chain's CDR3 is CASFQGAESGANVLTF.

The chain couples TRBV20-1 to TRBJ1-1; TCRdb proposes TRBD1, but this gene call is untestable without DNA. There are 14 residues in the CDR3. Per germline, CDR1 DFQATT and CDR2 SNEGSKA (reference sequence). The CDR3 loop is CSARDLTGGAGTFF.

This chain connects TRBV7-7 to TRBJ2-1; TCRdb selects TRBD1, and the lack of DNA leaves this call unchecked. The CDR3 is 15 residues long. Looked up from germline, CDR1 is SSHAT and CDR2 is FNYEAQ (reference sequence). CDR3 region: CASSFGTTTYNEQFF.

The rearrangement uses TRBV5-5 and TRBJ2-5. This CDR3 spans 14 amino acids. Germline CDR1 and CDR2: SGHKS and YYEKEE (reference sequence). The CDR3 loop is CASSLSQGRETQYF.

The chain links TRBV7-2 to TRBJ1-2; TCRdb proposes TRBD1, but this gene call is untestable without DNA. Germline V gene sequence: CDR1 SGHTA, CDR2 FQGNSA. The CDR3 extends over 14 amino acids. This CDR3 is CASSFQPGTGGYTF.

The chain uses TRBV12-3 or TRBV12-4 and TRBJ2-4; TCRdb lists TRBD2, though no DNA is available to test this call. This CDR3 has 17 residues. The chain's CDR3 is CASSPPRGLAGVNIQYF.

V gene TRBV4-1 combines with J gene TRBJ2-2; TCRdb picks TRBD2, but there is no DNA to check that call. The CDR3 totals 17 residues. The germline V gene has CDR1 MGHRA and CDR2 YSYEKL. This CDR3 is CASSPLILAVNTGELFF.

The chain uses TRBV5-1 and TRBJ1-6; TCRdb picks TRBD1, but there is no DNA to check that call. CDR1 and CDR2 (germline): SGHRS, YFSETQ. There are 16 residues in the CDR3. CDR3 sequence reads: CATRKGDYGDHSPLHF.

V is TRBV7-9 and J is TRBJ1-5; TCRdb indicates TRBD1, and absent DNA this call remains unverified. This CDR3 contains 15 residues. The germline gives CDR1 SEHNR, CDR2 FQNEAQ (reference sequence). The CDR3 spells CASSLAGAGSQPQHF.

The rearrangement links TRBV12-5 to TRBJ1-1. The CDR3 is 12 residues long. Per the germline V gene, CDR1 is LGHNT and CDR2 is FRNRAP. The CDR3 reads CASGFRNTEAFF.

This chain joins TRBV5-4 and TRBJ1-1; TCRdb selects TRBD1, and the lack of DNA leaves this call unchecked. Germline CDR1 and CDR2: SGHNT and YYREEE (reference sequence). There are 14 residues in the CDR3. The CDR3 spells CASSLATNRNEAFF.

Here the CDR3 reads CASSRRQGEGNTIYF. V and J are TRBV6-1 and TRBJ1-3; TCRdb reports TRBD1, a call that lacks DNA to check it against. CDR3 length equals 15 residues. Germline CDR1 is MNHNS and CDR2 is SASEGT.

V is TRBV29-1 and J is TRBJ2-3; the TCRdb call, TRBD1, lacks DNA for checking. The germline V gene encodes CDR1 SQVTM and CDR2 ANQGSEA. CDR3 size: 15 residues. The CDR3 here is CSVEVLAGAAHTQYF.

The rearrangement joins TRBV27 to TRBJ2-7; TCRdb names TRBD1, which stays unverified in the absence of DNA. CDR3 length: 14 residues. Germline CDR1 reads MNHEY; CDR2 reads SMNVEV (reference sequence). The CDR3 loop reads CASSLRGQGNEQYF.

The V call is TRBV29-1, the J call TRBJ2-2; TCRdb selects TRBD1, and the lack of DNA leaves this call unchecked. The CDR3 spans 14 residues. CDR1 and CDR2 from the germline V gene are SQVTM and ANQGSEA. The CDR3 protein is CSVYRDPYTGELFF.

The chain carries TRBV4-2 and TRBJ1-5; TCRdb reports TRBD1, a call that lacks DNA to check it against. The CDR3 totals 13 residues. Germline V gene sequence: CDR1 LGHNA, CDR2 YNFKEQ. CDR3 sequence: CASSQARGQPQHF.

The chain carries TRBV5-1 and TRBJ1-2; TCRdb calls TRBD1, which cannot be checked without DNA. CDR1 SGHRS and CDR2 YFSETQ come from the germline V gene. The CDR3 has 17 residues. The CDR3 reads CASSFGGGDGGRYGYTF.